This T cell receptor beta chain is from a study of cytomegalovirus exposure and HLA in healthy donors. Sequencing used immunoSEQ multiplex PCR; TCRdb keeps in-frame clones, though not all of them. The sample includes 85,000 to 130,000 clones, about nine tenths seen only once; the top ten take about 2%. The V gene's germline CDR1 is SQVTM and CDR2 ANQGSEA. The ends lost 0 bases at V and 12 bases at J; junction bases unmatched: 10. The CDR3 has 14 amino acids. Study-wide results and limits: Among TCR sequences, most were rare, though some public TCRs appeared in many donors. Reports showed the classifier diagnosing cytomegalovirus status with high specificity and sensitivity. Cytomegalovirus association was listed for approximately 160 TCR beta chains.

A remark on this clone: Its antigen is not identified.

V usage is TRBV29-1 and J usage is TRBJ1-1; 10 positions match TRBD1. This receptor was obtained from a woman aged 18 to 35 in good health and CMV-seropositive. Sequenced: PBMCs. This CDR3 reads CSVEDLGTGARTFF. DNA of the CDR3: TGCAGCGTTGAAGATCTTGGGACAGGGGCGAGAACTTTCTTT. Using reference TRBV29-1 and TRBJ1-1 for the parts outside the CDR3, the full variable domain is SAVISQKPSRDICQRGTSLTIQCQVDSQVTMMFWYRQQPGQSLTLIATANQGSEATYESGFVIDKFPISRPNLTFSTLTVSNMSPEDSSIYLCSVEDLGTGARTFFGQGTRLTVV.